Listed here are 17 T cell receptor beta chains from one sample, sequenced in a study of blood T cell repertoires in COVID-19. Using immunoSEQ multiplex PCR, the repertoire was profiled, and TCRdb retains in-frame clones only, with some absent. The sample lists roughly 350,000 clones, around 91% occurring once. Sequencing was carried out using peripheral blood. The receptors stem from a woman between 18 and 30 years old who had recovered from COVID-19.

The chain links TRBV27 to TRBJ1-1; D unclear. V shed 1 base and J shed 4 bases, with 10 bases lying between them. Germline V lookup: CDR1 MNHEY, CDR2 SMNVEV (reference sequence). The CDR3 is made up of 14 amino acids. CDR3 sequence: CASSLWAAPTEAFF. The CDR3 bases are TGTGCCAGCAGTTTATGGGCAGCCCCCACTGAAGCTTTCTTT.

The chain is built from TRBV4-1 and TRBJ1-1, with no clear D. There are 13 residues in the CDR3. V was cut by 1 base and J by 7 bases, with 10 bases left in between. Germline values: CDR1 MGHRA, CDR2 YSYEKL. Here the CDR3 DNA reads TGCGCCAGCAGCCAAGTACAGTTTTTTGAAGCTTTCTTT. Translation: CASSQVQFFEAFF.

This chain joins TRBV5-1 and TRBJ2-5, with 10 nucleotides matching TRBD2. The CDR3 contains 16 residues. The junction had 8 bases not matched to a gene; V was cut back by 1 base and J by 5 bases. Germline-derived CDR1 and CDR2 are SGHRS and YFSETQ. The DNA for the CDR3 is TGCGCCAGCAGCTTGATAAGCGGGAGGGCATTGGAGACCCAGTACTTC. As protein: CASSLISGRALETQYF. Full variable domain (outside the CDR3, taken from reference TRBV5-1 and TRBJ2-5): KAGVTQTPRYLIKTRGQQVTLSCSPISGHRSVSWYQQTPGQGLQFLFEYFSETQRNKGNFPGRFSGRQFSNSRSEMNVSTLELGDSALYLCASSLISGRALETQYFGPGTRLLVL.

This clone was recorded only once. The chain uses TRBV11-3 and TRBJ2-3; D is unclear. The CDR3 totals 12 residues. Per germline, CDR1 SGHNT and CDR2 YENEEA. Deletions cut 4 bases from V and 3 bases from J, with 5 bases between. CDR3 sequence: CASSYGTDTQYF. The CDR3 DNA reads TGTGCCAGCAGCTACGGGACAGATACGCAGTATTTT. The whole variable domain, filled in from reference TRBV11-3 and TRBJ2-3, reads EAGVVQSPRYKIIEKKQPVAFWCNPISGHNTLYWYLQNLGQGPELLIRYENEEAVDDSQLPKDRFSAERLKGVDSTLKIQPAELGDSAVYLCASSYGTDTQYFGPGTRLTVL.

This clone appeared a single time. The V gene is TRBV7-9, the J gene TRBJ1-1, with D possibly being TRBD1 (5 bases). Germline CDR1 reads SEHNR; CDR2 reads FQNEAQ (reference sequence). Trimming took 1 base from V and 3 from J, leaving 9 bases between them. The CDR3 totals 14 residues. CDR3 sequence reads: CASSLVRGDTEAFF. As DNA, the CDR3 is TGTGCCAGCAGCTTAGTTCGGGGGGACACTGAAGCTTTCTTT.

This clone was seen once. CDR3 amino acids: CASSPQKRASGKDNEQFF. The CDR3 nucleotides read TGTGCCAGCTCACCACAGAAAAGAGCTAGCGGGAAGGACAATGAGCAGTTCTTC. The chain links TRBV18 to TRBJ2-1; TRBD2 matches 9 bases. CDR1 and CDR2 from the germline V gene are KGHSH and LQKENI. The CDR3 runs to 18 residues. The V segment lost 1 base and the J segment 5 bases; nucleotides outside the gene matches: 12.

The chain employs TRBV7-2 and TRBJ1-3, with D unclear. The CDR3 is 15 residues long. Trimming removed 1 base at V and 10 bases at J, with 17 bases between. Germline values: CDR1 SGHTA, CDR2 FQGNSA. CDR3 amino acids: CASSLVSRRTGTIYF. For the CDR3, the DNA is TGTGCCAGCAGCTTAGTTTCCAGGCGGACGGGAACCATATATTTT.

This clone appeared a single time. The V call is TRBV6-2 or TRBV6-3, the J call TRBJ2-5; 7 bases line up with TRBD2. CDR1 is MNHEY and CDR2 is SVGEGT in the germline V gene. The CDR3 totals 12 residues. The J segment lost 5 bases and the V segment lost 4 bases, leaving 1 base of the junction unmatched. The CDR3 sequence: CASSWGGETQYF. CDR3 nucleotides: TGTGCCAGCAGTTGGGGGGGGGAGACCCAGTACTTC.

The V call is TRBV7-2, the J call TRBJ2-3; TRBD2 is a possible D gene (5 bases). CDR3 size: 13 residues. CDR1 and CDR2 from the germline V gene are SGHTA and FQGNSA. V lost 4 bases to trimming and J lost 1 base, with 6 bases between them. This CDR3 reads CASSYSGTDTQYF. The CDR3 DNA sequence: TGTGCCAGCAGCTATAGCGGCACAGATACGCAGTATTTT.

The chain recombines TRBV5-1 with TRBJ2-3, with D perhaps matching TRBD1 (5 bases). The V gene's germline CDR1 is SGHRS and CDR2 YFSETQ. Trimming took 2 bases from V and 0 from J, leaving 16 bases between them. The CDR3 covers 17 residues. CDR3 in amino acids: CASSFLGLGLSTDTQYF. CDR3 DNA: TGCGCCAGCAGCTTTTTAGGCTTGGGGCTAAGCACAGATACGCAGTATTTT. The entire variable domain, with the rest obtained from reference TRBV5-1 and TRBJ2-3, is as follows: KAGVTQTPRYLIKTRGQQVTLSCSPISGHRSVSWYQQTPGQGLQFLFEYFSETQRNKGNFPGRFSGRQFSNSRSEMNVSTLELGDSALYLCASSFLGLGLSTDTQYFGPGTRLTVL.

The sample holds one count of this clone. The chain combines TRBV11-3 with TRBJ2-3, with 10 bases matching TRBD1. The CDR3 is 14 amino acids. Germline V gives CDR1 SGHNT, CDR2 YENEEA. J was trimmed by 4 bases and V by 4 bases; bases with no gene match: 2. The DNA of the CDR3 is TGTGCCAGCAGCTCGGGACAGGGGCCAGATACGCAGTATTTT. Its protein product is CASSSGQGPDTQYF. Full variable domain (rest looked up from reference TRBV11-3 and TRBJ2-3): EAGVVQSPRYKIIEKKQPVAFWCNPISGHNTLYWYLQNLGQGPELLIRYENEEAVDDSQLPKDRFSAERLKGVDSTLKIQPAELGDSAVYLCASSSGQGPDTQYFGPGTRLTVL.

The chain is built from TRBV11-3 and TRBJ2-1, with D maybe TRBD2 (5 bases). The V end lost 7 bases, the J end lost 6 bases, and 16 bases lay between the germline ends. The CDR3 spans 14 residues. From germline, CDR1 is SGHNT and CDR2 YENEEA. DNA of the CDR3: TGTGCCAGCACCACCACGGGGTTTGGCAATGAGCAGTTCTTC. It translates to CASTTTGFGNEQFF.

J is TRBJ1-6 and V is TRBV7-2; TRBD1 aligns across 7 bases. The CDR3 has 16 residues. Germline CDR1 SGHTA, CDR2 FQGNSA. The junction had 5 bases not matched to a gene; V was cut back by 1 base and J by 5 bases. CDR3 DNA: TGTGCCAGCAGCTTAGAGCCCGGGACAGATAATTCACCCCTCCACTTT. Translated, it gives CASSLEPGTDNSPLHF.

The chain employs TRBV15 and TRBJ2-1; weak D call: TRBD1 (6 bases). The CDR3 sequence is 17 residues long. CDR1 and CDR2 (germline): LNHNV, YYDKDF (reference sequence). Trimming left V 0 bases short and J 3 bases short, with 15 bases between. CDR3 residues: CATSREPDSAIYNEQFF. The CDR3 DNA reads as TGTGCCACCAGCAGAGAACCGGACAGTGCCATCTACAATGAGCAGTTCTTC.

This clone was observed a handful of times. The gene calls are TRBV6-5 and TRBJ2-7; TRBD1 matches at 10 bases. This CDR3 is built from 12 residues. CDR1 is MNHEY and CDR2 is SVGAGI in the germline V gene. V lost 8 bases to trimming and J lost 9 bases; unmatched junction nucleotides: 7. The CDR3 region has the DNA TGTGCCAGCTCACCGGGACAGGGGAGGCAGTACGTC. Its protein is CASSPGQGRQYV.

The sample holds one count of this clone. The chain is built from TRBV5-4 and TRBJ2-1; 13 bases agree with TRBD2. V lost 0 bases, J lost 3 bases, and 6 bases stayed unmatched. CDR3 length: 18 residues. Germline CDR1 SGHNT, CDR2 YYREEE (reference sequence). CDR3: CASSLAGTSGKGYNEQFF. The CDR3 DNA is TGTGCCAGCAGCTTGGCCGGGACTAGCGGGAAGGGCTACAATGAGCAGTTCTTC.

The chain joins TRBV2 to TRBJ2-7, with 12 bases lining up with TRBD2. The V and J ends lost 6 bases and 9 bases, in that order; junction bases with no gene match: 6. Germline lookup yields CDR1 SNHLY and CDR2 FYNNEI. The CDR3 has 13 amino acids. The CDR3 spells CASRDQLAGGQYV. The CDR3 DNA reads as TGTGCCAGCAGGGACCAACTAGCGGGAGGGCAGTACGTC.